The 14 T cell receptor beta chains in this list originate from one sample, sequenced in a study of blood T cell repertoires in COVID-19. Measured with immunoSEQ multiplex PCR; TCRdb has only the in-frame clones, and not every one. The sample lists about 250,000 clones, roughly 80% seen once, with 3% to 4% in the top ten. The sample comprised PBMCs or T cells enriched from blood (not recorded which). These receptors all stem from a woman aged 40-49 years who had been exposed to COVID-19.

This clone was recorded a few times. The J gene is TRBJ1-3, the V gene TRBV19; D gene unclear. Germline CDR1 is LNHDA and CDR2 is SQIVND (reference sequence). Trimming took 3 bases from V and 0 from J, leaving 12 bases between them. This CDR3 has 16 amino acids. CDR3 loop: CASSMEGLSSGNTIYF. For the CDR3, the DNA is TGTGCCAGTAGTATGGAGGGTTTGAGCTCTGGAAACACCATATATTTT.

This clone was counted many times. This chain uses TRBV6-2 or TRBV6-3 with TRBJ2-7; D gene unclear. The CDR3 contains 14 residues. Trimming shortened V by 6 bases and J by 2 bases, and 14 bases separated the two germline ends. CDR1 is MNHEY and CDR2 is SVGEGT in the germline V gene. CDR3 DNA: TGTGCCAGCAGCCGAGGTGGAAAACCCTACGAGCAGTACTTC. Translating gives CASSRGGKPYEQYF.

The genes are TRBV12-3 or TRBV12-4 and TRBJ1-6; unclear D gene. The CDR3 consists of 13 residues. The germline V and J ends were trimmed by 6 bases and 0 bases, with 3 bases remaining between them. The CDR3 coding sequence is TGTGCCAGCAGGAGCTCCTATAATTCACCCCTCCACTTT. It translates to CASRSSYNSPLHF.

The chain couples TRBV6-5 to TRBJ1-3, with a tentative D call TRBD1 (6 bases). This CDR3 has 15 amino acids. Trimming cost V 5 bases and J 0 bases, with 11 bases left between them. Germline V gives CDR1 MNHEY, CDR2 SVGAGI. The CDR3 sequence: CASSRQARSGNTIYF. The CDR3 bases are TGTGCCAGCAGTAGACAGGCGCGCTCTGGAAACACCATATATTTT.

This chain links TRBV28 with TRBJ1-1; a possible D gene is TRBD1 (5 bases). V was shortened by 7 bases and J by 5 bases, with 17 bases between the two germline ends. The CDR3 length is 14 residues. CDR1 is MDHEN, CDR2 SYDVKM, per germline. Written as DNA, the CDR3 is TGTGCCAGCACCCTAGACTCTCAGGGAACTGAAGCTTTCTTT. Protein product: CASTLDSQGTEAFF.

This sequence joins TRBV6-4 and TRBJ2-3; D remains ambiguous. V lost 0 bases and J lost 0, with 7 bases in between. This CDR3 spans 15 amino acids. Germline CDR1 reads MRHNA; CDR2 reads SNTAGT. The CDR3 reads CASSDSPSSTDTQYF. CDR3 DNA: TGTGCCAGCAGTGACTCTCCGTCTAGCACAGATACGCAGTATTTT.

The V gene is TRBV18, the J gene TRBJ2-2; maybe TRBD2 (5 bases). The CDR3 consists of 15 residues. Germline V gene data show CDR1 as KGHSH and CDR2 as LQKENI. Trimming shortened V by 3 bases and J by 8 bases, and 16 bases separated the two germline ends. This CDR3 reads CASSPTSSPGGELFF. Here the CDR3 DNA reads TGTGCCAGCTCACCTACCTCTAGCCCTGGAGGGGAGCTGTTTTTT.

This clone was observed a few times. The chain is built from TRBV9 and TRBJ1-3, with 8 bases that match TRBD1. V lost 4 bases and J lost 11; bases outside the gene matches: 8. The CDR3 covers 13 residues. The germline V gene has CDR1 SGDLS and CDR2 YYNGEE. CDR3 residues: CASSPGPGQAIYF. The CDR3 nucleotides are TGTGCCAGCAGCCCCGGTCCGGGACAGGCCATATATTTT.

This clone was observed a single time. CDR3 amino acids: CASSPGTGNEQFF. CDR3 DNA sequence: TGTGCCAGCAGCCCAGGGACAGGCAATGAGCAGTTCTTC. The J gene is TRBJ2-1, the V gene TRBV7-9; 8 positions agree with TRBD1. The V gene end was trimmed by 5 bases and the J gene end by 6 bases; junction bases not matched to a gene: 3. Germline CDR1 reads SEHNR; CDR2 reads FQNEAQ (reference sequence). The CDR3 loop spans 13 amino acids.

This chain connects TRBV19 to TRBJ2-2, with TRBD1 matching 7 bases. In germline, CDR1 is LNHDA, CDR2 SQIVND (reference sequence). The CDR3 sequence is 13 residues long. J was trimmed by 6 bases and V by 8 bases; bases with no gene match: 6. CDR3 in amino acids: CASVSTGSGELFF. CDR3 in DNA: TGTGCCAGTGTATCGACAGGGTCCGGGGAGCTGTTTTTT.

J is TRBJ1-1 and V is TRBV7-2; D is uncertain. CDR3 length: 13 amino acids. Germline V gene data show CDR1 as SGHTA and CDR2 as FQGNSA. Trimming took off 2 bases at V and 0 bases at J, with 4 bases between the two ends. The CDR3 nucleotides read TGTGCCAGCAGCTTACAGATGAACACTGAAGCTTTCTTT. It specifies CASSLQMNTEAFF.

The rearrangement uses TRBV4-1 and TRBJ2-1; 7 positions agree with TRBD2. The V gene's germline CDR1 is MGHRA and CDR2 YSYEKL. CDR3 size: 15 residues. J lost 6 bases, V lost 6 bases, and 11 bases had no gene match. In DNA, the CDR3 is TGCGCCAGCAGACCCGGGGGGTCGGTGGGCAATGAGCAGTTCTTC. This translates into CASRPGGSVGNEQFF.

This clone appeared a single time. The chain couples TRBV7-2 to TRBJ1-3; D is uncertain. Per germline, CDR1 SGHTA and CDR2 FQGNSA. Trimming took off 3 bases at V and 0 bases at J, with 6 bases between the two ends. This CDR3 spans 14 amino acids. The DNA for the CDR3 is TGTGCCAGCAGCTTTCTTTCCTCTGGAAACACCATATATTTT. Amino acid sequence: CASSFLSSGNTIYF.

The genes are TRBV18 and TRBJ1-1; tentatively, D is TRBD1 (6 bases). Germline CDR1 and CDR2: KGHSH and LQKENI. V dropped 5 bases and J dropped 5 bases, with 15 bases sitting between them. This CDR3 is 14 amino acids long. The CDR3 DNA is TGTGCCAGCTCATCGGAAGGGGGGGGTACTGAAGCTTTCTTT. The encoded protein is CASSSEGGGTEAFF.